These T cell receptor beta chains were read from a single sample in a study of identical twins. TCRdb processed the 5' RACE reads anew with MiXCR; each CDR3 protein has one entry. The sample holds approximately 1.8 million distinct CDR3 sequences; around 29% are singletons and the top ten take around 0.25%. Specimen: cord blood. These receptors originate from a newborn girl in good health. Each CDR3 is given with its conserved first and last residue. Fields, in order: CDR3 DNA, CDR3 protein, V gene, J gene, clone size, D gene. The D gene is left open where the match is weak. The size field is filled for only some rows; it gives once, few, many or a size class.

TGTGCCAGCAGTCCCCCCTACAGGGGGGCCTCCTACGAGCAGTACTTC	CASSPPYRGASYEQYF	TRBV27	TRBJ2-7	few	TRBD1
TGCGCCAGCAGCCAGACAGGGGTTAATCAGCCCCAGCATTTT	CASSQTGVNQPQHF	TRBV4-1	TRBJ1-5	.	TRBD1
TGCAGTGCTAGAGATGATGGCCTAGGGGGTGAAAAACTGTTTTTT	CSARDDGLGGEKLFF	TRBV20-1	TRBJ1-4	once	.
TGTGCCAGCAGCTTGTTCGGCTCTAGCTCCTATAATTCACCCCTCCACTTT	CASSLFGSSSYNSPLHF	TRBV5-5	TRBJ1-6	.	.
TGCAGTGCTAGGCCGATTCAGGACATCGGTAATCAGCCCCAGCATTTT	CSARPIQDIGNQPQHF	TRBV20-1	TRBJ1-5	.	.
TGTGCCAGCAGCTCCTACAGGTCGGACCGACGAACCCAAGAGACCCAGTACTTC	CASSSYRSDRRTQETQYF	TRBV7-6	TRBJ2-5	.	.
TGTGCCAGCAGCCAAGGGTTCAACACTGAAGCTTTCTTT	CASSQGFNTEAFF	TRBV3-1	TRBJ1-1	.	.
TGTGCCAGCAGCGTAGGACTAGCGATTTCCCTTTTCCAAGAGACCCAGTACTTC	CASSVGLAISLFQETQYF	TRBV9	TRBJ2-5	.	TRBD2
TGCAGTGCCTTGTTCTACGAGCAGTACTTC	CSALFYEQYF	TRBV20-1	TRBJ2-7	few	.
TGTGCCAGCAGTTACTCGATTGCGGGAGGGTTTATAGATACGCAGTATTTT	CASSYSIAGGFIDTQYF	TRBV6-5	TRBJ2-3	few	TRBD2
TGTGCCAGCAGCCAAGATTTCATCTCCCAAGAGACCCAGTACTTC	CASSQDFISQETQYF	TRBV4-2	TRBJ2-5	few	.
TGTGCCAGCAGCTTGCCGCCCCTAGATACGCAGTATTTT	CASSLPPLDTQYF	TRBV3-1	TRBJ2-3	once	.
TGTGCCAGCAGTTACGCAGCGGTGCCAGATACGCAGTATTTT	CASSYAAVPDTQYF	TRBV6-5	TRBJ2-3	.	.
TGTGCCAGTAGTCCGGGGGGTAAGCAGTATTTT	CASSPGGKQYF	TRBV19	TRBJ2-3	few	TRBD2
TGTGCCAGCAGTCTCCATCAGGGATCTGGGGCCAACGTCCTGACTTTC	CASSLHQGSGANVLTF	TRBV2	TRBJ2-6	.	.
TGCAGCGTCGCACCAGGGTGGGGTCAGCCCCAGCATTTT	CSVAPGWGQPQHF	TRBV29-1	TRBJ1-5	.	.
TGCAGTGCTAGCGGGGCAGTCCCCGCAGCTAATGAAAAACTGTTTTTT	CSASGAVPAANEKLFF	TRBV20-1	TRBJ1-4	.	.
TGCGCCAGCAGCTTGGACAGGACCTACGAGCAGTACTTC	CASSLDRTYEQYF	TRBV6-5	TRBJ2-7	many	TRBD1
TGTGCCAGCAGCTTAATCGACAGGGACTATGGCTACACCTTC	CASSLIDRDYGYTF	TRBV11-2	TRBJ1-2	.	TRBD1
TGTGCCACCAGCAGACAGGGTTGGGACACCGGGGAGCTGTTTTTT	CATSRQGWDTGELFF	TRBV15	TRBJ2-2	.	.
TGCGCCAGCACCCCGGCAGACCGTCTAAGTAACAATGAGCAGTTCTTC	CASTPADRLSNNEQFF	TRBV5-1	TRBJ2-1	.	.